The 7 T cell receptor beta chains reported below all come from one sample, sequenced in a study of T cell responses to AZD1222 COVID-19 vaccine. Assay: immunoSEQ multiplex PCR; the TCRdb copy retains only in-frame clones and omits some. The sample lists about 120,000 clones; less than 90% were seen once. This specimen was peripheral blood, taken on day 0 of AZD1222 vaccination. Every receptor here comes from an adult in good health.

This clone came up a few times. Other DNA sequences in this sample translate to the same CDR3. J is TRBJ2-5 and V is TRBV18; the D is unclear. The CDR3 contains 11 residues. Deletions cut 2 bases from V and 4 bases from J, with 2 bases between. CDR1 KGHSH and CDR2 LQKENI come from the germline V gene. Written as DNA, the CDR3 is TGTGCCAGCTCACCAGCAGAGACCCAGTACTTC. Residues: CASSPAETQYF.

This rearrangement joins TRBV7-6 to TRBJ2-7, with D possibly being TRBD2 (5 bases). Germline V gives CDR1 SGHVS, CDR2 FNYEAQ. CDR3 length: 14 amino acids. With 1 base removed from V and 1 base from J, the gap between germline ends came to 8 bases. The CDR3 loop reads CASSLVAGSYEQYF. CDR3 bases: TGTGCCAGCAGCTTAGTTGCGGGTTCCTACGAGCAGTACTTC.

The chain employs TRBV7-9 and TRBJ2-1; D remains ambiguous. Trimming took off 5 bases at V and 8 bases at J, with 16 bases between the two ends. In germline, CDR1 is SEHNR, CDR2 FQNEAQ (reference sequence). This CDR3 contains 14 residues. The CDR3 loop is CASSRPGPVDEQFF. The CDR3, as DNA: TGTGCCAGCAGCCGACCGGGCCCTGTTGATGAGCAGTTCTTC. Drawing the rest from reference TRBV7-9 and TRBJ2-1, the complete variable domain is DTGVSQNPRHKITKRGQNVTFRCDPISEHNRLYWYRQTLGQGPEFLTYFQNEAQLEKSRLLSDRFSAERPKGSFSTLEIQRTEQGDSAMYLCASSRPGPVDEQFFGPGTRLTVL.

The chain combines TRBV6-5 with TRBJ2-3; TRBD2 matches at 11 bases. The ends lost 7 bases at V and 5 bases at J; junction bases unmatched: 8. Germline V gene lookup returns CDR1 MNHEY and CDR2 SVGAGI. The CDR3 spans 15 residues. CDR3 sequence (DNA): TGTGCCAGCACCCAACTAGCGGGAGATGTAGATACGCAGTATTTT. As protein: CASTQLAGDVDTQYF.

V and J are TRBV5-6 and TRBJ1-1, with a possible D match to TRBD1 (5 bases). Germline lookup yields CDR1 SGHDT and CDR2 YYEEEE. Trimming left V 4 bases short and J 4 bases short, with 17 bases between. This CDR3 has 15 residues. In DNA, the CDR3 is TGTGCCAGCAGCCTCGGGACGTTTGGAAGCACTGAAGCTTTCTTT. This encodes CASSLGTFGSTEAFF.

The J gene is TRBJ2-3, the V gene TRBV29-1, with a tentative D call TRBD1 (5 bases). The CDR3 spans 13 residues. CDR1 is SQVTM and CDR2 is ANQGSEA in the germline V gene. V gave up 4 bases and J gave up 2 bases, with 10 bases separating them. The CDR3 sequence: CSVVGRATDTQYF. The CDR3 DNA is TGCAGCGTTGTAGGCAGGGCCACAGATACGCAGTATTTT.

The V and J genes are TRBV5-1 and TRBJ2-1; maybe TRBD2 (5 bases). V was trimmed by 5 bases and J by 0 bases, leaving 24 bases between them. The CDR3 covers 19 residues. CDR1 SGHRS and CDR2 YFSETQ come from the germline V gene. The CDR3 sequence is CASSPPRTQEIHSYNEQFF. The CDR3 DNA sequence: TGCGCCAGCAGTCCTCCCAGGACTCAAGAAATTCACTCCTACAATGAGCAGTTCTTC.